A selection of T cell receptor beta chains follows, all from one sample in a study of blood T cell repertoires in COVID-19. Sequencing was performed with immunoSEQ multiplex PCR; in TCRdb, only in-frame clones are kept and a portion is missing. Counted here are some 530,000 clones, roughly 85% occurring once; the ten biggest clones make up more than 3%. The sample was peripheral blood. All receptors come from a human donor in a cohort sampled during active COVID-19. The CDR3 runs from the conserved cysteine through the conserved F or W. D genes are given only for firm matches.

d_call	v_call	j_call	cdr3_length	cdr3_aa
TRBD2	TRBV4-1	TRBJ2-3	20	CASSQDALAGGPWVTDTQYF
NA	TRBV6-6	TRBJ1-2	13	CASSENTQGGYTF
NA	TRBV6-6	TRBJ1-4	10	CASSLEKLFF
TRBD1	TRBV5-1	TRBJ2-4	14	CASSVGQGRNIQYF
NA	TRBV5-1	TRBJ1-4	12	CASSPRGEKLFF
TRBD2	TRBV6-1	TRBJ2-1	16	CASSERTSGPYNEQFF
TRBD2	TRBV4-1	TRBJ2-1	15	CASSHGTSHYNEQFF
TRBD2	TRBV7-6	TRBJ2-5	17	CASSLNSRLAGVPTQYF
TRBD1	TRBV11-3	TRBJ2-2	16	CASSPRTGVVTGELFF
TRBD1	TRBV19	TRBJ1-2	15	CASSISPTGKYGYTF
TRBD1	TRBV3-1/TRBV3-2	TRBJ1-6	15	CASSHTPGQGSPLHF
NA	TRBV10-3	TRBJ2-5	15	CAISENLRGSRTQYF
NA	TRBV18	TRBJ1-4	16	CASSPPARGTHEKLFF
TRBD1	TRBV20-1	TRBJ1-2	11	CRVDRVDGYTF
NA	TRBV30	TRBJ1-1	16	CAWRYIVRGGNTEAFF
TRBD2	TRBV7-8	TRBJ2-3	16	CASSPLAGGSTDTQYF
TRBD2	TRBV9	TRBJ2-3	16	CASSVEPSGSRDTQYF
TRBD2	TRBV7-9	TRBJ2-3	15	CASSLNSGRGDTQYF
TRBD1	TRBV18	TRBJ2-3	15	CASSPGRQGPDTQYF
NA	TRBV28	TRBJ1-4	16	CASSLLETGVNEKLFF
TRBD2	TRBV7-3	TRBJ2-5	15	CASSPTSGAVETQYF
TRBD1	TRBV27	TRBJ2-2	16	CASTYHGQGTTGELFF
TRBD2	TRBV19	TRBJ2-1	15	CASSIETSGNNEQFF
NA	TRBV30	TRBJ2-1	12	CAWVFTSNEQFF
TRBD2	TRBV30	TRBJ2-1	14	CAWSSGLAGGEQFF
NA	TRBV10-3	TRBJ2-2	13	CAIQGLSAGELFF
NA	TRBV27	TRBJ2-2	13	CASAQGHTGELFF
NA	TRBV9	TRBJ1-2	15	CASSAIDRSSYGYTF